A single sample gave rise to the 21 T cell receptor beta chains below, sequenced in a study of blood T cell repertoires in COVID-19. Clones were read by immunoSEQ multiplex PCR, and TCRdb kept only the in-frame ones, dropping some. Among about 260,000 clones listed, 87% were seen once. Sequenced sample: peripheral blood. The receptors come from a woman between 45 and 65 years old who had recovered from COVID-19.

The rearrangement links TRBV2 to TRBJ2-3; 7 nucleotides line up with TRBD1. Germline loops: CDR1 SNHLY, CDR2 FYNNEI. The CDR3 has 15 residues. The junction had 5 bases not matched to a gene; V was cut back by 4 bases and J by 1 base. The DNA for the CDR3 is TGTGCCAGCAGTGGTGAAGGGGGCGGCACAGATACGCAGTATTTT. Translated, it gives CASSGEGGGTDTQYF. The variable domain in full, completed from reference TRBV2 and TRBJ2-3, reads EPEVTQTPSHQVTQMGQEVILRCVPISNHLYFYWYRQILGQKVEFLVSFYNNEISEKSEIFDDQFSVERPDGSNFTLKIRSTKLEDSAMYFCASSGEGGGTDTQYFGPGTRLTVL.

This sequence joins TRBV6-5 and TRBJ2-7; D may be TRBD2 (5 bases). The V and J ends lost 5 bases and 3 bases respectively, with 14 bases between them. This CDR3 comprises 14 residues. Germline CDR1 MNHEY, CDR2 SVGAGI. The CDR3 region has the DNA TGTGCCAGCAGTAACTGGGGAGATTTCTACGAGCAGTACTTC. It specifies CASSNWGDFYEQYF.

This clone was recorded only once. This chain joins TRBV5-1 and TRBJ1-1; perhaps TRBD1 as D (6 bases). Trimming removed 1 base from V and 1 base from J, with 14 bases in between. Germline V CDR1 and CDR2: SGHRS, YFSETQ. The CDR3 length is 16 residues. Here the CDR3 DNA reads TGCGCCAGCAGCTTGTTGTATCCGACAGGGAACACTGAAGCTTTCTTT. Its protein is CASSLLYPTGNTEAFF.

The CDR3 sequence is CASSLRRTSYLEYF. The DNA for the CDR3 is TGTGCCAGCAGCTTACGACGGACTAGCTATCTGGAGTACTTC. The rearrangement links TRBV13 to TRBJ2-7; 8 nucleotides agree with TRBD2. V shed 2 bases and J 11 bases; nucleotides not matched to a gene: 11. This CDR3 region has 14 residues. The V gene's germline CDR1 is PRHDT and CDR2 FYEKMQ (reference sequence).

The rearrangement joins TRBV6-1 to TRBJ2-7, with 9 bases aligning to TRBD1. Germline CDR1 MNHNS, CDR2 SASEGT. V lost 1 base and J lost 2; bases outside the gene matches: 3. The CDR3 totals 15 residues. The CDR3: CASSEEGTGTYEQYF. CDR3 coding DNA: TGTGCCAGCAGTGAAGAGGGGACAGGGACCTACGAGCAGTACTTC.

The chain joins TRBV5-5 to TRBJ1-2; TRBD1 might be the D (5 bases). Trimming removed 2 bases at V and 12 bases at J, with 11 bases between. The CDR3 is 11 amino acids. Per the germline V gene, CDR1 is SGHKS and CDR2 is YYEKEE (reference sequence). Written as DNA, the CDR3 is TGTGCCAGCAGCTTTGTAGGGGAGGACACCTTC. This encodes CASSFVGEDTF.

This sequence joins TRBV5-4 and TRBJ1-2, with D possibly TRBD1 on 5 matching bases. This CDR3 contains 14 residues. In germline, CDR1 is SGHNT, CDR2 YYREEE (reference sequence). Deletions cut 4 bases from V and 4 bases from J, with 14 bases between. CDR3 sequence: CASSRSRQIYGYTF. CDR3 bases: TGTGCCAGCAGCCGATCCCGACAGATCTATGGCTACACCTTC.

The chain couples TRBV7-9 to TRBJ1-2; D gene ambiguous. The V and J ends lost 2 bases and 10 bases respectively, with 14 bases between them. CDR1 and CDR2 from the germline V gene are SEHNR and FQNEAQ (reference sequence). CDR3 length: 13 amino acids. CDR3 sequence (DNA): TGTGCCAGCAGCTTATGGGAGTTAAGGGACTACACCTTC. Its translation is CASSLWELRDYTF.

Written as DNA, the CDR3 is TGTGCCAGCAGCTTAGCGGGAAGGGGAATGACCCAGTACTTC. As protein: CASSLAGRGMTQYF. The rearrangement links TRBV7-2 to TRBJ2-5; D possibly corresponds to TRBD1 (5 bases). This CDR3 is built from 14 residues. CDR1 and CDR2 from the germline V gene are SGHTA and FQGNSA. Trimming took 0 bases from V and 7 from J, leaving 12 bases between them.

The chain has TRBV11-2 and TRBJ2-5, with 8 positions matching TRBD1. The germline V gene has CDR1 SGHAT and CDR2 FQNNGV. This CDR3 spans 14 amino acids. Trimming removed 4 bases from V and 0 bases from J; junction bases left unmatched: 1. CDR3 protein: CASSWTGYQETQYF. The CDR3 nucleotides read TGTGCCAGCAGCTGGACAGGGTACCAAGAGACCCAGTACTTC. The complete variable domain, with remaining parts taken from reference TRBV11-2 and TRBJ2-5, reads EAGVAQSPRYKIIEKRQSVAFWCNPISGHATLYWYQQILGQGPKLLIQFQNNGVVDDSQLPKDRFSAERLKGVDSTLKIQPAKLEDSAVYLCASSWTGYQETQYFGPGTRLLVL.

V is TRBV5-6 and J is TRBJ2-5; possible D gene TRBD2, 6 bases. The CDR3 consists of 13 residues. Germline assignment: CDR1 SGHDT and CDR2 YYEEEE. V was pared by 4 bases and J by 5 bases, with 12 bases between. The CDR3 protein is CASSSGAGETQYF. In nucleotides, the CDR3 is TGTGCCAGCAGCAGTGGGGCGGGGGAGACCCAGTACTTC.

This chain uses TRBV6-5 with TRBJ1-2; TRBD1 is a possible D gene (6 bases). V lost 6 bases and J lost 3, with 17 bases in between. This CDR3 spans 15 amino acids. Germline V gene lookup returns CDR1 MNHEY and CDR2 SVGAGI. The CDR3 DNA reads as TGTGCCAGCAGCATAGGTGGGGGCCTTTACTATGGCTACACCTTC. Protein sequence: CASSIGGGLYYGYTF.

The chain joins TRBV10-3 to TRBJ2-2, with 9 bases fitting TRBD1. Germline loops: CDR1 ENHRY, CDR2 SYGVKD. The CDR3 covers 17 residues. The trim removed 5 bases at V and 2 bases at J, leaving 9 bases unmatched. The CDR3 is CAISTQGAGLNTGELFF. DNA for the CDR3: TGTGCCATCAGTACACAGGGGGCAGGACTTAACACCGGGGAGCTGTTTTTT.

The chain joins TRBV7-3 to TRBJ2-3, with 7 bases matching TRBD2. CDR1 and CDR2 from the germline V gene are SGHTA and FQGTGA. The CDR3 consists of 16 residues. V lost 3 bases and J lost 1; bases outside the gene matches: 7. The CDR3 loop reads CASSFGSGLGTDTQYF. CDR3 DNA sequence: TGTGCCAGCAGCTTCGGTAGCGGGCTCGGCACAGATACGCAGTATTTT. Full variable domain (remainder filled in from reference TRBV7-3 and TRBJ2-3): GAGVSQTPSNKVTEKGKYVELRCDPISGHTALYWYRQSLGQGPEFLIYFQGTGAADDSGLPNDRFFAVRPEGSVSTLKIQRTERGDSAVYLCASSFGSGLGTDTQYFGPGTRLTVL.

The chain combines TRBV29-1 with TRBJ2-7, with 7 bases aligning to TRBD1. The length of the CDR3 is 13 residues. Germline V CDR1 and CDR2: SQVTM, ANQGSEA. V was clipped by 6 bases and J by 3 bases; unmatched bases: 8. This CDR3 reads CSVLTGSLYEQYF. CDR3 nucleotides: TGCAGCGTGCTGACAGGGTCACTCTACGAGCAGTACTTC.

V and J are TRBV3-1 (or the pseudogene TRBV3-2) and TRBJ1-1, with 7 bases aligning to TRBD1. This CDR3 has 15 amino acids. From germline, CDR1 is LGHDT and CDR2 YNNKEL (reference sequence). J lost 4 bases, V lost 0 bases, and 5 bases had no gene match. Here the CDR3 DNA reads TGTGCCAGCAGCCAAGATACGAACAGGGGCACTGAAGCTTTCTTT. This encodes CASSQDTNRGTEAFF.

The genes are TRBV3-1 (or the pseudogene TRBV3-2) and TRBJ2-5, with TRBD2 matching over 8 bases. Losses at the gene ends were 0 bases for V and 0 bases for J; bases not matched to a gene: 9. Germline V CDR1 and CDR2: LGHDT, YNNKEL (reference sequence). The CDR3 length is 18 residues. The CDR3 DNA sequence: TGTGCCAGCAGCCAAGATGAGATCAGCGGGGGCTACCAAGAGACCCAGTACTTC. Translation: CASSQDEISGGYQETQYF.

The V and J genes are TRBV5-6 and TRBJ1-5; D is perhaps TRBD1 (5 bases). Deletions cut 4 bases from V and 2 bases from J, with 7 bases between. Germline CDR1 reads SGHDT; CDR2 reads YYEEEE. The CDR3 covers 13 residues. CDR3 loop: CASSQQGNQPQHF. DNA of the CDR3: TGTGCCAGCAGCCAACAGGGCAATCAGCCCCAGCATTTT.

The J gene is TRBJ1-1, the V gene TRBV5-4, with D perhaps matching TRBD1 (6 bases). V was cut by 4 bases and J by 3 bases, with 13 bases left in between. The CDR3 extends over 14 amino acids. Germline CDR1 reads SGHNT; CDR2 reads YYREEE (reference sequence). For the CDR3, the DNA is TGTGCCAGCAGCCCCGGGACACGGGACACTGAAGCTTTCTTT. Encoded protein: CASSPGTRDTEAFF.

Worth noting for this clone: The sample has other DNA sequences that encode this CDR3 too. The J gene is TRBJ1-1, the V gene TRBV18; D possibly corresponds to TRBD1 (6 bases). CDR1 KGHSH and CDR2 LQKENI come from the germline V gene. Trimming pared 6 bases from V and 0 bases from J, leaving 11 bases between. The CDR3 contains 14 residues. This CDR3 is CASSPDRMNTEAFF. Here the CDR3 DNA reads TGTGCCAGCTCCCCGGACAGAATGAACACTGAAGCTTTCTTT.

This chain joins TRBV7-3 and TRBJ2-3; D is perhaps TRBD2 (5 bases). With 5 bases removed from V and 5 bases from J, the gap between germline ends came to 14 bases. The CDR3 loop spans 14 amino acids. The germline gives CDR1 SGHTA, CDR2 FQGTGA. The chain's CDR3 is CASSPGSRGDTQYF. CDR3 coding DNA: TGTGCCAGCAGCCCCGGCTCCCGGGGAGATACGCAGTATTTT.